This T cell receptor beta chain stems from a study of T cell repertoires in cytomegalovirus infection. About the research overall: It was recently identified HLA-C-restricted and well-studied HLA-B-restricted CMV epitopes that the study used. Matching HLA type and CMV infection were both indicated by public TCR beta signatures.

Study conclusions and caveats: Ex vivo, HLA-C-restricted CMV-specific TCR beta clonotypes prevailed over the rest of the response. Adding up the frequency of public TCR beta families identified people who carried CMV plus the relevant HLA.

Trimming removed 0 bases at V and 0 bases at J, with 12 bases between. Germline values: CDR1 MNHEY, CDR2 SVGAGI. The CDR3 loop spans 17 amino acids. In regard to this clonotype: Its target is unknown.

MiXCR, run by TCRdb on the reads, gives a single entry per CDR3 protein. Seen here are about 920,000 distinct CDR3 sequences, around 32% observed once, and the top ten hold 11% to 15%. The chain couples TRBV6-5 to TRBJ2-1, with TRBD2 as a possible D gene (5 bases). Specimen: cultured CD8+ T cells from PBMCs, collected from culture after CMV antigen stimulation. This clonotype was sampled from a human donor in good health (CMV status not recorded). Some clones in this sample may be carry-over from other donors' samples. In DNA, the CDR3 is TGTGCCAGCAGTTACTCGCCGGCGGGCAGCTCCTACAATGAGCAGTTCTTC. Translated, it gives CASSYSPAGSSYNEQFF.